These 23 T cell receptor beta chains share one sample of origin, sequenced in a study of CD8+ T cells in alopecia areata. The treatment denotes: oral pan-JAK inhibitor, 5-10 mg twice daily. Once RNA had been extracted, it was reverse transcribed into cDNA to act as the sequencing template. Data came from immunoSEQ multiplex PCR; TCRdb stores just in-frame clones and leaves some out. The data contain about 300,000 clones, 55% to 75% of them singletons. The sample in question was CD4+ T cells sorted from blood, obtained at week 24, from a patient treated with tofacitinib. The receptors were gathered from a human donor with alopecia areata.

The J gene is TRBJ2-2, the V gene TRBV6-1, with TRBD2 identical over 11 bases. Trimming at V came to 6 bases and at J to 5 bases, leaving 8 bases not matched to a gene. The CDR3 spans 16 residues. Germline loops: CDR1 MNHNS, CDR2 SASEGT. CDR3 DNA: TGTGCCAGCAGAGAATCACTAGCGGGGGTTACCGGGGAGCTGTTTTTT. Protein product: CASRESLAGVTGELFF.

This clone was found a few times. This chain links TRBV9 with TRBJ1-1, with 8 bases fitting TRBD1. The CDR3 totals 14 residues. Germline CDR1 reads SGDLS; CDR2 reads YYNGEE. J gave up 1 base and V 2 bases, and 1 base lay outside the gene matches. As DNA, the CDR3 is TGTGCCAGCAGCGTCGGACAGGGGAACACTGAAGCTTTCTTT. Translated: CASSVGQGNTEAFF.

In this sample, this clone turned up many times. The gene calls are TRBV4-1 and TRBJ2-1; D is perhaps TRBD1 or TRBD2 (6 bases each). The CDR3 spans 16 residues. CDR1 and CDR2 from the germline V gene are MGHRA and YSYEKL. The V and J ends lost 0 bases and 4 bases respectively, with 13 bases between them. CDR3 in DNA: TGCGCCAGCAGCCAAGACGTCGGGGGCGTATACAATGAGCAGTTCTTC. Translating it yields CASSQDVGGVYNEQFF.

The sample holds a few counts of this clone. The chain is built from TRBV29-1 and TRBJ1-1, with a possible D match to TRBD1 (6 bases). Trimming shortened V by 7 bases and J by 8 bases, and 26 bases separated the two germline ends. The CDR3 sequence is 15 residues long. From germline, CDR1 is SQVTM and CDR2 ANQGSEA. CDR3 in amino acids: CSGLQGGLRSGEAFF. In DNA, the CDR3 is TGCAGCGGACTACAGGGTGGTCTGAGGTCGGGAGAAGCTTTCTTT.

This clone has more than one count but fewer than ten. This chain connects TRBV6-1 to TRBJ1-5, with D tentatively TRBD1 (5 bases). The CDR3 covers 15 residues. Germline CDR1 is MNHNS and CDR2 is SASEGT. V was trimmed by 2 bases and J by 3 bases, leaving 11 bases between them. The CDR3 nucleotides are TGTGCCAGCAGTGAATCATCGACAGTCAATCAGCCCCAGCATTTT. As protein: CASSESSTVNQPQHF.

This chain joins TRBV4-1 and TRBJ2-1; 10 positions agree with TRBD2. From germline, CDR1 is MGHRA and CDR2 YSYEKL. The CDR3 spans 15 residues. V was pared by 4 bases and J by 9 bases, with 9 bases of the junction left unmatched. CDR3 nucleotides: TGCGCCAGCAGCCTGACTAGCGGGTCCTCGCGTGAGCAGTTCTTC. As protein: CASSLTSGSSREQFF.

V and J are TRBV7-2 and TRBJ2-1, with unresolved D. The V gene's germline CDR1 is SGHTA and CDR2 FQGNSA. V lost 2 bases and J 6 bases, leaving 8 bases between the germline ends. This CDR3 is built from 13 residues. CDR3: CASSLPSRNEQFF. The CDR3 coding sequence is TGTGCCAGCAGCTTACCCAGCCGCAATGAGCAGTTCTTC.

There are a few counts of this clone. The gene calls are TRBV28 and TRBJ2-5; TRBD1 agrees at 8 bases. The CDR3 spans 15 residues. Germline assignment: CDR1 MDHEN and CDR2 SYDVKM. V dropped 5 bases and J dropped 4; count of bases not matched to a gene: 9. The CDR3 DNA follows: TGTGCCAGCAGTATCCCCACAGGGGGTGGAGAGACCCAGTACTTC. This sequence encodes CASSIPTGGGETQYF.

This clone was detected once. The V gene is TRBV4-2, the J gene TRBJ2-1; D is unclear. This CDR3 region has 15 residues. Per the germline V gene, CDR1 is LGHNA and CDR2 is YNFKEQ. Trimming stripped 4 bases from V and 7 bases from J, with 17 bases between. The CDR3 nucleotides read TGTGCCAGCAGCCTGACCGGCCCTGTGGGTAATGAGCAGTTCTTC. It specifies CASSLTGPVGNEQFF.

The V and J genes are TRBV5-6 and TRBJ1-2; the match to TRBD1 covers 7 bases. This CDR3 has 13 residues. CDR1 is SGHDT and CDR2 is YYEEEE in the germline V gene. With 4 bases clipped from V and 4 bases from J, the junction kept 4 bases outside the gene matches. CDR3 DNA: TGTGCCAGCAGCGCGGGACAGCTCTATGGCTACACCTTC. This translates into CASSAGQLYGYTF.

The chain couples TRBV28 to TRBJ1-2, with D tentatively TRBD1 (6 bases). V shed 6 bases and J shed 7 bases, with 9 bases lying between them. There are 11 residues in the CDR3. CDR1 and CDR2 (germline): MDHEN, SYDVKM. The chain's CDR3 is CASRYRAGYTF. CDR3 coding DNA: TGTGCCAGCAGGTACAGGGCTGGCTACACCTTC.

The chain has TRBV11-2 and TRBJ2-2, with D unclear. V lost 5 bases and J 0 bases, leaving 13 bases between the germline ends. Germline V gene sequence: CDR1 SGHAT, CDR2 FQNNGV. CDR3 length: 16 amino acids. The CDR3 nucleotides read TGTGCCAGCAGCGACGGACGGATTCCGAACACCGGGGAGCTGTTTTTT. As protein: CASSDGRIPNTGELFF.

A note on this clone: A junction boundary mismatches the germline segment, possibly from a read error. The V and J genes are TRBV30 and TRBJ1-5; D is unresolved. Germline-derived CDR1 and CDR2 are GTSNPN and SVGIG (reference sequence). CDR3 size: 14 residues. CDR3 loop: CAWSAIRGNRPQHF. CDR3 sequence (DNA): TGTGCCTGGAGCGCCATAAGAGGCAATCGGCCCCAGCATTTT.

This clone was observed at least ten times. This chain links TRBV7-2 with TRBJ2-4; a possible D gene is TRBD2 (6 bases). The germline V gene has CDR1 SGHTA and CDR2 FQGNSA. Trimming cost V 0 bases and J 14 bases, with 11 bases left between them. This CDR3 region has 12 residues. The CDR3 DNA reads TGTGCCAGCAGCTTAGCGTGGGGGGAGGAGTACTTC. Translating it yields CASSLAWGEEYF.

Regarding this clone: The sample contains more than one DNA sequence encoding this CDR3. The chain combines TRBV29-1 with TRBJ2-3, with 7 bases identical to TRBD2. J lost 5 bases, V lost 5 bases, and 7 bases had no gene match. The length of the CDR3 is 13 residues. CDR1 is SQVTM, CDR2 ANQGSEA, per germline. CDR3 loop: CSVQRGRGDTQYF. For the CDR3, the DNA is TGCAGCGTTCAACGGGGGAGGGGAGATACGCAGTATTTT.

The V call is TRBV15, the J call TRBJ1-5, with D maybe TRBD1 (5 bases). V lost 4 bases, J lost 5 bases, and 15 bases lay in between. Germline CDR1 and CDR2: LNHNV and YYDKDF (reference sequence). The length of the CDR3 is 15 residues. CDR3 sequence (DNA): TGTGCCACCAGCAAATCGGGGCAGGTTGATCAGCCCCAGCATTTT. As protein: CATSKSGQVDQPQHF. Together with reference TRBV15 and TRBJ1-5, the CDR3 gives the full variable domain: DAMVIQNPRYQVTQFGKPVTLSCSQTLNHNVMYWYQQKSSQAPKLLFHYYDKDFNNEADTPDNFQSRRPNTSFCFLDIRSPGLGDTAMYLCATSKSGQVDQPQHFGDGTRLSIL.

The rearrangement joins TRBV5-1 to TRBJ2-7; no definite D call. Germline CDR1 reads SGHRS; CDR2 reads YFSETQ. Between the trimmed V and J ends, which lost 1 base and 2 bases, there was a span of 7 bases. The CDR3 contains 13 residues. CDR3 nucleotides: TGCGCCAGCAGCTTGAAATCTCCCTACGAGCAGTACTTC. Translated: CASSLKSPYEQYF.

This chain joins TRBV6-5 and TRBJ2-4, with 9 bases fitting TRBD1. Germline V gene sequence: CDR1 MNHEY, CDR2 SVGAGI. J was trimmed by 7 bases and V by 6 bases; bases with no gene match: 7. The CDR3 covers 14 residues. This CDR3 is CASRRTGEGNIQYF. In nucleotides, the CDR3 is TGTGCCAGCAGGCGGACAGGGGAGGGTAACATTCAGTACTTC.

The CDR3 region has the DNA TGTGCCAGCAGCTTAGTCCGGAGCGGGGAGCTGTTTTTT. It codes for CASSLVRSGELFF. The V gene is TRBV13, the J gene TRBJ2-2; the D is unclear. The CDR3 covers 13 residues. Germline CDR1 reads PRHDT; CDR2 reads FYEKMQ (reference sequence). The ends were cut back, 1 base at V and 7 bases at J, with 7 bases in the middle.

The genes are TRBV30 and TRBJ1-6; 9 nucleotides agree with TRBD1. This CDR3 comprises 17 residues. Per germline, CDR1 GTSNPN and CDR2 SVGIG (reference sequence). Trimming cost V 2 bases and J 9 bases; bases outside gene matches: 14. Here the CDR3 reads CAWSSLTTGTGSSPLHF. The CDR3 DNA follows: TGTGCCTGGAGTTCTTTAACGACCGGGACAGGGAGTTCACCCCTCCACTTT.

This chain uses TRBV2 with TRBJ2-5, with 7 nucleotides matching TRBD1. Germline assignment: CDR1 SNHLY and CDR2 FYNNEI. CDR3 length: 11 residues. The junction had 3 bases not matched to a gene; V was cut back by 8 bases and J by 6 bases. CDR3 amino acids: CASGTAQTQYF. The CDR3 DNA follows: TGTGCCAGCGGGACAGCGCAGACCCAGTACTTC.

The chain recombines TRBV5-4 with TRBJ2-5; 9 bases map to TRBD2. CDR3 length: 15 amino acids. Germline V gene sequence: CDR1 SGHNT, CDR2 YYREEE (reference sequence). Germline trimming cut 5 bases from V and 4 bases from J; bases unmatched to any gene: 9. The CDR3 sequence is CASSPSGGPRETQYF. The CDR3 nucleotides are TGTGCCAGCAGTCCGAGCGGGGGGCCGCGAGAGACCCAGTACTTC. Full variable domain (remainder filled in from reference TRBV5-4 and TRBJ2-5): ETGVTQSPTHLIKTRGQQVTLRCSSQSGHNTVSWYQQALGQGPQFIFQYYREEENGRGNFPPRFSGLQFPNYSSELNVNALELDDSALYLCASSPSGGPRETQYFGPGTRLLVL.

This clone was detected only once. Mismatch with germline at one junction end may stem from a read error. CDR3 residues: CAWSQASAPSF. The CDR3 DNA is TGTGCCTGGAGTCAAGCGAGTGCTCCTTCCTTT. The rearrangement joins TRBV30 to TRBJ1-1; no reliable D call. CDR1 and CDR2 from the germline V gene are GTSNPN and SVGIG (reference sequence). CDR3 size: 11 residues. Looking up the rest from reference TRBV30 and TRBJ1-1 gives the full variable domain: SQTIHQWPATLVQPVGSPLSLECTVEGTSNPNLYWYRQAAGRGLQLLFYSVGIGQISSEVPQNLSASRPQDRQFILSSKKLLLSDSGFYLCAWSQASAPSFGQGTRLTVV.